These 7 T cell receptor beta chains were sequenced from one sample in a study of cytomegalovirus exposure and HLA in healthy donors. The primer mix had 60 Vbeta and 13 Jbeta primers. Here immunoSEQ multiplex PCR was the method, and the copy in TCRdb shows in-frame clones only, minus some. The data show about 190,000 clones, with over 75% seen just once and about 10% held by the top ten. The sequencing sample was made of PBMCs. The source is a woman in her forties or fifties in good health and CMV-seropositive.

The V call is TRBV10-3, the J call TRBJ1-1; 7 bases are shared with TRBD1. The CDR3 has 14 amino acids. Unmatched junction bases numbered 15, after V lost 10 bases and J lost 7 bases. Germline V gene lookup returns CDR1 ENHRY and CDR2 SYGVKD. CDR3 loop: CASELTGDVGEAFF. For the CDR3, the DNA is TGTGCCAGCGAACTCACAGGGGATGTTGGTGAAGCTTTCTTT.

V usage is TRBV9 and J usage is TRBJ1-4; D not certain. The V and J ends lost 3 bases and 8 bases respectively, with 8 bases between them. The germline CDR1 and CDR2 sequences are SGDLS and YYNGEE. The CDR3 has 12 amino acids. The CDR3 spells CASSGLTEKLFF. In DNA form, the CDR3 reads TGTGCCAGCAGCGGCCTAACCGAAAAACTGTTTTTT.

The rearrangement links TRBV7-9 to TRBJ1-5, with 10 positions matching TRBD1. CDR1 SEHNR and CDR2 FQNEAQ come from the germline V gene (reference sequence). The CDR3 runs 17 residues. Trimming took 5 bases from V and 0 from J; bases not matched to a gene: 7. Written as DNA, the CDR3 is TGTGCCAGCAGCCCCTGGGGACAGGGGTATAGCAATCAGCCCCAGCATTTT. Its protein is CASSPWGQGYSNQPQHF.

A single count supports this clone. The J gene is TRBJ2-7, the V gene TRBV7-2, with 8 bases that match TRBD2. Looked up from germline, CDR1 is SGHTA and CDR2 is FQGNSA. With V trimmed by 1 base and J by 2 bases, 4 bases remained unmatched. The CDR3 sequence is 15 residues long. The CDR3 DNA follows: TGTGCCAGCAGCTTAGGCAGCGGGGGAGCCTACGAGCAGTACTTC. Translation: CASSLGSGGAYEQYF. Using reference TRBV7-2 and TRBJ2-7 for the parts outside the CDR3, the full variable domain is GAGVSQSPSNKVTEKGKDVELRCDPISGHTALYWYRQSLGQGLEFLIYFQGNSAPDKSGLPSDRFSAERTGGSVSTLTIQRTQQEDSAVYLCASSLGSGGAYEQYFGPGTRLTVT.

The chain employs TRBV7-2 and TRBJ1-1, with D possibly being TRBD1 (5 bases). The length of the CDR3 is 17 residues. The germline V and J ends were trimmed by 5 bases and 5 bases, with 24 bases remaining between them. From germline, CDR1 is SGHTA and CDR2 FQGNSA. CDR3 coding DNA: TGTGCCAGCAGCCTCATAAAGCGTAGGGGCGGGAATACTGAAGCTTTCTTT. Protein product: CASSLIKRRGGNTEAFF.

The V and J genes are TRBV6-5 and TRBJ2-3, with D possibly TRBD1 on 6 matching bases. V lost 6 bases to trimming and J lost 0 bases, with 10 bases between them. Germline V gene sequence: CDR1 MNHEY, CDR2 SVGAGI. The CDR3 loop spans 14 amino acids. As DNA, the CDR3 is TGTGCCAGCAGCCAACAGGGAAGCACAGATACGCAGTATTTT. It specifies CASSQQGSTDTQYF.

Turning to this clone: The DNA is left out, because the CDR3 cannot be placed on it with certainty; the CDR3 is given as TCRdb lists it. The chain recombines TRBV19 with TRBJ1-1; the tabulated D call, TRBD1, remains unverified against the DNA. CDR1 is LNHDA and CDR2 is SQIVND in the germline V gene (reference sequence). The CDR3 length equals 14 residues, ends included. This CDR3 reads CASTSGRGNTEAFF.